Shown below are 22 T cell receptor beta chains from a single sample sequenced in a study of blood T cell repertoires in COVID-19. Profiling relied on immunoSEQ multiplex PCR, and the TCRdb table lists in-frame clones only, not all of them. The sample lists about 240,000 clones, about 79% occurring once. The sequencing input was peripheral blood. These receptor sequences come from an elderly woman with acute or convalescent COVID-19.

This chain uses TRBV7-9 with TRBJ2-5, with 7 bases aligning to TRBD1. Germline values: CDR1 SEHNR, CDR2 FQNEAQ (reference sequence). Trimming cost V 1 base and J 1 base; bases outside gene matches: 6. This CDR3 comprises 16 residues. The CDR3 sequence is CASSLGDRVAQETQYF. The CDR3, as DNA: TGTGCCAGCAGCTTAGGTGACAGGGTGGCCCAAGAGACCCAGTACTTC. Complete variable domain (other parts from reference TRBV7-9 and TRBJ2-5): DTGVSQNPRHKITKRGQNVTFRCDPISEHNRLYWYRQTLGQGPEFLTYFQNEAQLEKSRLLSDRFSAERPKGSFSTLEIQRTEQGDSAMYLCASSLGDRVAQETQYFGPGTRLLVL.

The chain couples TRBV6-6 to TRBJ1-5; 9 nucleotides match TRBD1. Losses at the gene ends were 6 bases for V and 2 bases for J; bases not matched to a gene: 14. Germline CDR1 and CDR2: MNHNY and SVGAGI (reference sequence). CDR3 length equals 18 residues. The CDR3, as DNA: TGTGCCAGCAGCCGAGGGGGACAGGGCTGGTTGGGCAATCAGCCCCAGCATTTT. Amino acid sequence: CASSRGGQGWLGNQPQHF.

The chain's CDR3 is CASSLYGGYGYTF. The CDR3 DNA reads TGTGCCAGCAGTTTATACGGCGGATATGGCTACACCTTC. J is TRBJ1-2 and V is TRBV27, with D unclear. CDR3 length: 13 residues. Between the trimmed V and J ends, which lost 1 base and 5 bases, there was a span of 8 bases. The germline V gene encodes CDR1 MNHEY and CDR2 SMNVEV (reference sequence).

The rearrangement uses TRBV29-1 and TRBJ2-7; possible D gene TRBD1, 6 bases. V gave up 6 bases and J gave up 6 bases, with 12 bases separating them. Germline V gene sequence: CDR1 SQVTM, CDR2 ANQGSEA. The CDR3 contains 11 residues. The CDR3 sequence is CSVSWGREQYF. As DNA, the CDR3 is TGCAGCGTATCGTGGGGGCGCGAGCAGTACTTC.

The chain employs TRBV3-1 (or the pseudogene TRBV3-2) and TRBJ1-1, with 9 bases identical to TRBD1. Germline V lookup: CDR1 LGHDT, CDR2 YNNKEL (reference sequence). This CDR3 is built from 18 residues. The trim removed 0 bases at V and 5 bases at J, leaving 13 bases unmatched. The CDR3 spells CASSQDRGRTGVGTEAFF. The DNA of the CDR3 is TGTGCCAGCAGCCAAGATAGGGGGAGGACAGGGGTAGGGACTGAAGCTTTCTTT.

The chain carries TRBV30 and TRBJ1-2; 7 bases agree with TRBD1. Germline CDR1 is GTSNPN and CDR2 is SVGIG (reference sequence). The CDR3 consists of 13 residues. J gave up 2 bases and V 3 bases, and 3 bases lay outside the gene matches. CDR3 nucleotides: TGTGCCTGGAGGTCCAGGGGGAACTATGGCTACACCTTC. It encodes CAWRSRGNYGYTF.

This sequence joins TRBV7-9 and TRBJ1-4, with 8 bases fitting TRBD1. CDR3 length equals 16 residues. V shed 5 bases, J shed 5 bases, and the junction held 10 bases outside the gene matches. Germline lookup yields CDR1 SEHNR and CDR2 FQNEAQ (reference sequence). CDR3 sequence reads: CASSPFGQGANEKLFF. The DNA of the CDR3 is TGTGCCAGCAGCCCCTTTGGGCAGGGGGCGAATGAAAAACTGTTTTTT.

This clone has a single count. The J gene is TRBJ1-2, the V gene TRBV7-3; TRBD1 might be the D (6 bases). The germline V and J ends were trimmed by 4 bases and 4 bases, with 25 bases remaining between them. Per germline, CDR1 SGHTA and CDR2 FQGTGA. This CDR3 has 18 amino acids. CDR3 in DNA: TGTGCCAGCAGCTCCCACGGGGTCATACAGGGTATCAGCTATGGCTACACCTTC. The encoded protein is CASSSHGVIQGISYGYTF.

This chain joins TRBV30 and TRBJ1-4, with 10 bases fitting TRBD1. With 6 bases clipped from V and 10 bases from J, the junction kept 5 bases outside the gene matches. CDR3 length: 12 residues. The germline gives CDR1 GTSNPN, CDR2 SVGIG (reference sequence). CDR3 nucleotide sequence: TGTGCCTGCAGGGACAGGGGCGTAAAACTGTTTTTT. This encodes CACRDRGVKLFF.

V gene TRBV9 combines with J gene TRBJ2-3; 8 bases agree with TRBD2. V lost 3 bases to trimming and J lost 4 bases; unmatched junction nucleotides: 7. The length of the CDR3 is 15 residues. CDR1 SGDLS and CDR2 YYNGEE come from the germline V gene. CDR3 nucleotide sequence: TGTGCCAGCAGCGCGCGGGGGGCCGGGGCAGATACGCAGTATTTT. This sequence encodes CASSARGAGADTQYF.

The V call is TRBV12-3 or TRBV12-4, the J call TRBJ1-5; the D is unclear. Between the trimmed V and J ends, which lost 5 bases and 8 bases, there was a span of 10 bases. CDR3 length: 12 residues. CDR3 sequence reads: CASSPPGEPQHF. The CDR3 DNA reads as TGTGCCAGCAGTCCCCCCGGGGAGCCCCAGCATTTT.

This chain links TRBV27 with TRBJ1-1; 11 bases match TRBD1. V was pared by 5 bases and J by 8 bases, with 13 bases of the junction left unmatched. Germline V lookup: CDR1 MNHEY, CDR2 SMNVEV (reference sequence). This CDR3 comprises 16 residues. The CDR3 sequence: CASSPGQGVGQAEAFF. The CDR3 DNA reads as TGTGCCAGCAGTCCGGGACAGGGGGTGGGTCAGGCGGAAGCTTTCTTT.

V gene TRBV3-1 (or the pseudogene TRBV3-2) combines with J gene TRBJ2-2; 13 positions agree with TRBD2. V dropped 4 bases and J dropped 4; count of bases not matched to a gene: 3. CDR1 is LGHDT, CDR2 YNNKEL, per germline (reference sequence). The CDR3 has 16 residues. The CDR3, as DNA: TGTGCCAGCAGCCTGCGGACTAGCGGGAGCACCGGGGAGCTGTTTTTT. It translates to CASSLRTSGSTGELFF.

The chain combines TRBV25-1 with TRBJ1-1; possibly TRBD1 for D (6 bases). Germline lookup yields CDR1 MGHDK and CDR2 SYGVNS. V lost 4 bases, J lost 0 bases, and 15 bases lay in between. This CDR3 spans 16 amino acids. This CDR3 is CASSASTGFMNTEAFF. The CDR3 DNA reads TGTGCCAGCAGTGCCTCGACAGGTTTCATGAACACTGAAGCTTTCTTT. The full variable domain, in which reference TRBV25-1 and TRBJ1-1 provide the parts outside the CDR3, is EADIYQTPRYLVIGTGKKITLECSQTMGHDKMYWYQQDPGMELHLIHYSYGVNSTEKGDLSSESTVSRIRTEHFPLTLESARPSHTSQYLCASSASTGFMNTEAFFGQGTRLTVV.

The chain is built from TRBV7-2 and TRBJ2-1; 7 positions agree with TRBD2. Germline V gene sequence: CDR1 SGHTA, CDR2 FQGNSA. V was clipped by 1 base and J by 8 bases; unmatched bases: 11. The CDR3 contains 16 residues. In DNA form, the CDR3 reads TGTGCCAGCAGCTTAGTAGCGGGCCTGTGGTACGATGAGCAGTTCTTC. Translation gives CASSLVAGLWYDEQFF.

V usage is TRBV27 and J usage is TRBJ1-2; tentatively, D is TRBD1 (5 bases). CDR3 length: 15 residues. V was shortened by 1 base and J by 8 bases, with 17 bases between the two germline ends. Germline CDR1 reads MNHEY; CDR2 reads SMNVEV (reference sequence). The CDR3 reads CASSLYGLGGWGYTF. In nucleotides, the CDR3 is TGTGCCAGCAGTTTATATGGTTTGGGGGGTTGGGGCTACACCTTC.

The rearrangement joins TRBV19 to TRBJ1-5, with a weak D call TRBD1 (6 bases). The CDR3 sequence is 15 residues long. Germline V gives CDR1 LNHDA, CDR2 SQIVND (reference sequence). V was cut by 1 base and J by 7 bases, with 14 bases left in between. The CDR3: CASSIARGAGQPQHF. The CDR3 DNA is TGTGCCAGTAGTATAGCGCGGGGGGCAGGCCAGCCCCAGCATTTT.

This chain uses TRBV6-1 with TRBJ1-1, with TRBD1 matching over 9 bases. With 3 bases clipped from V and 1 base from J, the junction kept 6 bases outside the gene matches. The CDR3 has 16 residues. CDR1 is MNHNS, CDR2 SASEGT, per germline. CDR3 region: CASSDPGQGRNTEAFF. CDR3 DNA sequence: TGTGCCAGCAGTGATCCGGGACAGGGACGGAACACTGAAGCTTTCTTT.

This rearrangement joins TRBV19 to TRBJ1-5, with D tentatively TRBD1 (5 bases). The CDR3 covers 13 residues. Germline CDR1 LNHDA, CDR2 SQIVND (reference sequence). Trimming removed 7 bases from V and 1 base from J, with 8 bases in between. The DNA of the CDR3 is TGTGCCAGTAAGACAGACAGCAATCAGCCCCAGCATTTT. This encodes CASKTDSNQPQHF.

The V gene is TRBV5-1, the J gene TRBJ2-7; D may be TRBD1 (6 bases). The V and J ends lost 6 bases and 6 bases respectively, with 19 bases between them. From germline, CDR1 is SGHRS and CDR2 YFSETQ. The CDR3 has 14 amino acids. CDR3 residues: CASTTEGQGAEQYF. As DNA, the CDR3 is TGCGCCAGCACCACCGAGGGACAAGGTGCCGAGCAGTACTTC.

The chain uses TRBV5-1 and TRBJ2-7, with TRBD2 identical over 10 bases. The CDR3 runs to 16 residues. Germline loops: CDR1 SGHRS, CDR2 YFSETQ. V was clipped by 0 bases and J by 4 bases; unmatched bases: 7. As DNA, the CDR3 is TGCGCCAGCAGCTTGGAAGCGGGGGGGCCGTCGTACGAGCAGTACTTC. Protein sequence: CASSLEAGGPSYEQYF.

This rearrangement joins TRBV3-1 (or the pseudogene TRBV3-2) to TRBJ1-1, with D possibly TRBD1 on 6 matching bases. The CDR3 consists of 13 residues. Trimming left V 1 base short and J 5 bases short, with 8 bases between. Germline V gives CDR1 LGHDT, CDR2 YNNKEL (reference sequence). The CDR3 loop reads CASSQGTATEAFF. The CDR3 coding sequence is TGTGCCAGCAGCCAAGGGACAGCGACTGAAGCTTTCTTT.